Shown below are 10 T cell receptor beta chains from a single sample sequenced in a study of siplizumab effects on memory and regulatory T cells. The repertoire was sequenced with immunoSEQ multiplex PCR; TCRdb's copy has only in-frame clones and lacks some. This sample has about 55,000 clones, with about 97% found just once. The sample consisted of naive CD4+ T cells sorted from blood. These receptors all come from a human donor in good health.

V gene TRBV28 combines with J gene TRBJ2-1, with 10 bases fitting TRBD2. CDR3 size: 14 residues. Unmatched junction bases numbered 4, after V lost 6 bases and J lost 5 bases. Germline assignment: CDR1 MDHEN and CDR2 SYDVKM. The CDR3 protein is CASRLAGFNNEQFF. For the CDR3, the DNA is TGTGCCAGCAGACTAGCGGGGTTTAACAATGAGCAGTTCTTC. Complete variable domain (other parts from reference TRBV28 and TRBJ2-1): DVKVTQSSRYLVKRTGEKVFLECVQDMDHENMFWYRQDPGLGLRLIYFSYDVKMKEKGDIPEGYSVSREKKERFSLILESASTNQTSMYLCASRLAGFNNEQFFGPGTRLTVL.

This chain uses TRBV7-4 with TRBJ2-7; the match to TRBD2 covers 9 bases. This CDR3 is built from 14 residues. Germline CDR1 is SGHVT and CDR2 is SQSDAQ. Unmatched junction bases numbered 4, after V lost 4 bases and J lost 3 bases. CDR3 sequence: CASSSQREVYEQYF. Written as DNA, the CDR3 is TGTGCCAGCAGCTCTCAGCGGGAGGTCTACGAGCAGTACTTC.

This chain connects TRBV18 to TRBJ2-3, with 9 bases lining up with TRBD2. Germline V CDR1 and CDR2: KGHSH, LQKENI. V gave up 3 bases and J gave up 3 bases; unmatched junction bases: 7. The CDR3 totals 16 residues. Here the CDR3 DNA reads TGTGCCAGCTCACCCCCACTAGCGGGCGGGACAGATACGCAGTATTTT. Amino acid sequence: CASSPPLAGGTDTQYF.

This rearrangement joins TRBV19 to TRBJ1-6; possibly TRBD1 for D (5 bases). V was clipped by 11 bases and J by 11 bases, with 13 bases between them. CDR3 length: 11 amino acids. The germline CDR1 and CDR2 sequences are LNHDA and SQIVND (reference sequence). As DNA, the CDR3 is TGTGCCCCTAGAGGGGCTGCACCCCTCCACTTT. Protein: CAPRGAAPLHF.

The chain is built from TRBV11-2 and TRBJ2-7, with 8 bases matching TRBD2. The germline gives CDR1 SGHAT, CDR2 FQNNGV. This CDR3 has 14 residues. V trimming: 5 bases; J trimming: 6 bases; junction bases outside the gene matches: 9. CDR3 sequence: CASSPITGGVEQYF. In DNA, the CDR3 is TGTGCCAGCAGCCCCATAACGGGAGGGGTCGAGCAGTACTTC.

This rearrangement joins TRBV6-6 to TRBJ1-5; 9 bases agree with TRBD1. The trim removed 8 bases at V and 9 bases at J, leaving 5 bases unmatched. This CDR3 is 12 amino acids long. From germline, CDR1 is MNHNY and CDR2 SVGAGI (reference sequence). This CDR3 is CASGQGNRPQHF. Written as DNA, the CDR3 is TGTGCCAGCGGACAGGGGAACCGGCCCCAGCATTTT.

The sample holds one count of this clone. This chain links TRBV7-2 with TRBJ1-2; no clear D gene. The CDR3 spans 13 residues. V was cut by 7 bases and J by 7 bases, with 16 bases left in between. The germline CDR1 and CDR2 sequences are SGHTA and FQGNSA. The CDR3 sequence is CASTQRGASGYTF. The CDR3 DNA reads as TGTGCCAGCACCCAACGTGGTGCAAGTGGCTACACCTTC.

This chain joins TRBV5-4 and TRBJ2-7; D remains ambiguous. V lost 0 bases and J lost 3, with 7 bases in between. This CDR3 contains 13 residues. Looked up from germline, CDR1 is SGHNT and CDR2 is YYREEE (reference sequence). CDR3: CASSLELYYEQYF. The CDR3 nucleotides are TGTGCCAGCAGCTTGGAACTTTACTACGAGCAGTACTTC.

The gene calls are TRBV5-1 and TRBJ1-6; D not resolved. CDR3 length: 14 residues. Trimming removed 4 bases at V and 6 bases at J, with 11 bases between. The germline CDR1 and CDR2 sequences are SGHRS and YFSETQ. Here the CDR3 reads CASSQTVSNSPLHF. CDR3 DNA sequence: TGCGCCAGCAGCCAAACGGTCTCTAATTCACCCCTCCACTTT.

The gene calls are TRBV5-8 and TRBJ1-2, with 9 positions matching TRBD1. The CDR3 is 15 residues long. The trim removed 5 bases at V and 4 bases at J, leaving 9 bases unmatched. The V gene's germline CDR1 is SGHTS and CDR2 YDEGEE. The CDR3: CASRGNRGLSYGYTF. The CDR3 coding sequence is TGTGCCAGCAGAGGAAACAGGGGGCTGAGCTATGGCTACACCTTC.